The 20 T cell receptor beta chains reported below all come from one sample, sequenced in a study of human T cells and chemical hapten exposure. TCRdb reprocessed the RACE reads via MiXCR and lists one record per CDR3 protein. The repertoire consists of about 70,000 distinct CDR3 sequences, with under 7.5% occurring once and the leading ten covering around 3.6%. As for time point: healthy volunteer bleed at 6 weeks. Before extraction, the whole blood was not fractionated, and total RNA was taken from it. The sequenced sample consisted of whole blood. Source of these receptors: a female donor in good health. Some clones in this sample may be carry-over from other donors' samples.

The rearrangement links TRBV12-3 or TRBV12-4 to TRBJ1-2, with no clear D. CDR3 size: 12 residues. The V gene lost 6 bases and the J gene lost 4 bases, with 9 bases spanning the gap. CDR3 coding DNA: TGTGCCAGCAGCCGTGACATCTATGGCTACACCTTC. Its translation is CASSRDIYGYTF.

This clonotype was seen ten or more times. The gene calls are TRBV5-1 and TRBJ2-3, with TRBD1 matching 8 bases. Germline CDR1 and CDR2: SGHRS and YFSETQ. This CDR3 region has 16 residues. The V segment lost 4 bases and the J segment 2 bases; nucleotides outside the gene matches: 9. CDR3 residues: CASSATGESLTDTQYF. The CDR3 bases are TGCGCCAGCAGCGCGACAGGGGAGTCCCTCACAGATACGCAGTATTTT.

A few counts support this clonotype. The chain links TRBV14 to TRBJ1-1, with D maybe TRBD1 (6 bases). The germline V gene has CDR1 SGHDN and CDR2 FVKESK. The CDR3 extends over 16 amino acids. V lost 0 bases, J lost 6 bases, and 17 bases lay in between. The CDR3: CASSQEWNRVAPEAFF. CDR3 coding DNA: TGTGCCAGCAGCCAAGAGTGGAACAGGGTTGCCCCTGAAGCTTTCTTT.

This clonotype appeared a few times. J is TRBJ2-3 and V is TRBV2; 7 positions match TRBD2. V shed 4 bases and J 6 bases; nucleotides not matched to a gene: 10. The germline V gene has CDR1 SNHLY and CDR2 FYNNEI. CDR3 length equals 15 residues. The CDR3 DNA follows: TGTGCCAGCAGTGCCCGGGACTACTACCCCGATACGCAGTATTTT. Its protein is CASSARDYYPDTQYF.

This clonotype was detected ten times or more. The CDR3 loop reads CASSEAGGSYGYTF. DNA for the CDR3: TGTGCCAGCAGTGAGGCAGGGGGCAGCTATGGCTACACCTTC. The chain combines TRBV6-1 with TRBJ1-2, with 8 bases lining up with TRBD1. Per germline, CDR1 MNHNS and CDR2 SASEGT. Losses at the gene ends were 3 bases for V and 4 bases for J; bases not matched to a gene: 4. The CDR3 contains 14 residues.

This clonotype showed up many times. The chain carries TRBV7-2 and TRBJ1-1; D gene ambiguous. This CDR3 has 14 amino acids. Trimming left V 1 base short and J 1 base short, with 7 bases between. Germline V CDR1 and CDR2: SGHTA, FQGNSA. Here the CDR3 reads CASSLGQQNTEAFF. CDR3 nucleotide sequence: TGTGCCAGCAGCTTAGGTCAGCAGAACACTGAAGCTTTCTTT.

This clonotype occurred many times. The V and J genes are TRBV29-1 and TRBJ2-7; 8 nucleotides line up with TRBD1. The trim removed 6 bases at V and 1 base at J, leaving 8 bases unmatched. Germline V lookup: CDR1 SQVTM, CDR2 ANQGSEA. There are 14 residues in the CDR3. The CDR3, as DNA: TGCAGCGTGAGACAGGGGCGATCATCCTACGAGCAGTACTTC. It translates to CSVRQGRSSYEQYF.

This clonotype was seen many times. The chain combines TRBV28 with TRBJ1-5; 7 bases fit TRBD1. Germline loops: CDR1 MDHEN, CDR2 SYDVKM. V was pared by 6 bases and J by 0 bases, with 11 bases of the junction left unmatched. CDR3 length: 17 amino acids. The CDR3 loop reads CASSPWDSHSSNQPQHF. CDR3 DNA: TGTGCCAGCAGCCCCTGGGACAGCCACTCTAGCAATCAGCCCCAGCATTTT.

The table lists this clonotype with many counts. This chain uses TRBV13 with TRBJ1-1; TRBD1 matches at 7 bases. The CDR3 is 13 residues long. Germline V gene sequence: CDR1 PRHDT, CDR2 FYEKMQ (reference sequence). With V trimmed by 5 bases and J by 4 bases, 4 bases remained unmatched. The CDR3 protein is CASSPQGFTEAFF. In DNA, the CDR3 is TGTGCCAGCAGCCCACAGGGGTTCACTGAAGCTTTCTTT.

Only a few counts were recorded for this clonotype. The chain has TRBV30 and TRBJ2-1; D is undetermined. With 8 bases removed from V and 4 bases from J, the gap between germline ends came to 9 bases. Germline V gene lookup returns CDR1 GTSNPN and CDR2 SVGIG (reference sequence). The CDR3 is 11 residues long. The CDR3 sequence: CARGIYNEQFF. CDR3 DNA: TGTGCCCGAGGAATTTACAATGAGCAGTTCTTC.

The table lists this clonotype with many counts. The gene calls are TRBV27 and TRBJ2-5, with 11 bases that match TRBD2. With 3 bases clipped from V and 2 bases from J, the junction kept 2 bases outside the gene matches. Germline V gene sequence: CDR1 MNHEY, CDR2 SMNVEV (reference sequence). The CDR3 sequence is 15 residues long. This CDR3 is CASSFLAGGQETQYF. In DNA form, the CDR3 reads TGTGCCAGCAGTTTTCTAGCGGGAGGACAAGAGACCCAGTACTTC.

This clonotype was found a few times. This chain connects TRBV27 to TRBJ1-4; maybe TRBD1 (5 bases). The CDR3 runs 15 residues. Germline V gene data show CDR1 as MNHEY and CDR2 as SMNVEV (reference sequence). The V gene lost 5 bases and the J gene lost 0 bases, with 10 bases spanning the gap. Here the CDR3 DNA reads TGTGCCAGCAGTCTCCAGGGTACAACTAATGAAAAACTGTTTTTT. Its translation: CASSLQGTTNEKLFF.

Ten or more counts support this clonotype. The chain couples TRBV5-1 to TRBJ2-6; D not resolved. Germline values: CDR1 SGHRS, CDR2 YFSETQ. CDR3 length: 17 amino acids. Between the trimmed V and J ends, which lost 2 bases and 0 bases, there was a span of 12 bases. CDR3 in DNA: TGCGCCAGCAGCTTTGCCCTTTTGAGCTCTGGGGCCAACGTCCTGACTTTC. Translation: CASSFALLSSGANVLTF.

The chain uses TRBV5-1 and TRBJ2-5; maybe TRBD2 (5 bases). Germline loops: CDR1 SGHRS, CDR2 YFSETQ. This CDR3 region has 14 residues. Trimming pared 0 bases from V and 4 bases from J, leaving 10 bases between. The chain's CDR3 is CASSLGGGGETQYF. DNA of the CDR3: TGCGCCAGCAGCTTGGGCGGAGGCGGAGAGACCCAGTACTTC.

There are many counts of this clonotype. The V gene is TRBV28, the J gene TRBJ2-5, with D perhaps matching TRBD2 (6 bases). This CDR3 has 13 residues. The germline V gene encodes CDR1 MDHEN and CDR2 SYDVKM. V lost 6 bases, J lost 0 bases, and 8 bases lay in between. The CDR3 loop reads CASRGGDQETQYF. For the CDR3, the DNA is TGTGCCAGCAGAGGCGGGGACCAAGAGACCCAGTACTTC.

This clonotype was counted at least ten times. This CDR3 is CASSQEILEGRSEETQYF. Written as DNA, the CDR3 is TGTGCCAGCAGCCAAGAAATATTAGAGGGCAGGAGTGAGGAGACCCAGTACTTC. The rearrangement uses TRBV3-1 and TRBJ2-5; D is possibly TRBD2 (5 bases). V dropped 0 bases and J dropped 5 bases, with 22 bases sitting between them. Germline CDR1 and CDR2: LGHDT and YNNKEL (reference sequence). This CDR3 comprises 18 residues.

Ten or more counts support this clonotype. The rearrangement uses TRBV20-1 and TRBJ2-3; 8 bases line up with TRBD2. From germline, CDR1 is DFQATT and CDR2 SNEGSKA (reference sequence). The J segment lost 2 bases and the V segment lost 3 bases, leaving 4 bases of the junction unmatched. The length of the CDR3 is 14 residues. The CDR3 nucleotides read TGCAGTGCTAGGACGACTAGCGTCACAGATACGCAGTATTTT. This gives the protein CSARTTSVTDTQYF.

This clonotype was detected ten times or more. The chain employs TRBV6-5 and TRBJ2-1, with D maybe TRBD2 (6 bases). With 4 bases removed from V and 4 bases from J, the gap between germline ends came to 11 bases. Germline CDR1 MNHEY, CDR2 SVGAGI. This CDR3 comprises 14 residues. This chain's CDR3 is CASSSGTGYNEQFF. The CDR3 nucleotides read TGTGCCAGCAGTTCCGGGACTGGGTACAATGAGCAGTTCTTC.

This clonotype came up many times. The rearrangement joins TRBV12-3 or TRBV12-4 to TRBJ2-3; a possible D gene is TRBD1 (5 bases). The CDR3 runs 15 residues. The V and J ends lost 8 bases and 0 bases respectively, with 15 bases between them. CDR3 loop: CASVRGGTSTDTQYF. The CDR3 DNA reads TGTGCCAGCGTAAGGGGCGGTACTAGCACAGATACGCAGTATTTT.

This clonotype was seen a handful of times. The chain joins TRBV28 to TRBJ1-1; D may be TRBD1 (5 bases). CDR3 length: 14 residues. CDR1 is MDHEN, CDR2 SYDVKM, per germline. Trimming shortened V by 3 bases and J by 4 bases, and 12 bases separated the two germline ends. The CDR3 DNA sequence: TGTGCCAGCAGTTTTGAGCTCGGGGGCACTGAAGCTTTCTTT. Translation gives CASSFELGGTEAFF.